The clone carrying this T cell receptor beta chain came up once. The primer mix had 60 Vbeta and 13 Jbeta primers. Assay used: immunoSEQ multiplex PCR; TCRdb lists only in-frame clones, some missing. The sample carries approximately 210,000 clones, around nine tenths recorded once. In germline, CDR1 is SGHRS, CDR2 YFSETQ. The V end was cut by 4 bases, the J end by 0 bases, with 25 bases between. This CDR3 is built from 19 residues. This sample stems from a study of cytomegalovirus exposure and HLA in healthy donors. This chain connects TRBV5-1 to TRBJ1-2, with unresolved D. The sample comprised PBMCs. The origin of this receptor is a young woman in good health and CMV-seronegative. The CDR3 here is CASSPRFSPIGDSNYGYTF. For the CDR3, the DNA is TGCGCCAGCAGCCCAAGATTTAGTCCCATCGGGGATTCTAACTATGGCTACACCTTC.